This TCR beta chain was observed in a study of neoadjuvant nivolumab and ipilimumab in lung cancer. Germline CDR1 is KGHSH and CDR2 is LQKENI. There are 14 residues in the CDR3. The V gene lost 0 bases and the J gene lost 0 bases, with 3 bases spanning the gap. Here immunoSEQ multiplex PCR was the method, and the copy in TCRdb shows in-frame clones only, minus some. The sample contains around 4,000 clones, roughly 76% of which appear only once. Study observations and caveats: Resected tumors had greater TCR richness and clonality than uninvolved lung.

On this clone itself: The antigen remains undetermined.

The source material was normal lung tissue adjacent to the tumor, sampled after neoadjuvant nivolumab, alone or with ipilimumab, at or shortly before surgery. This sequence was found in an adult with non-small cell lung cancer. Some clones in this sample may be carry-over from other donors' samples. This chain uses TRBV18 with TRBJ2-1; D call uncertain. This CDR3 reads CASSPPSSYNEQFF. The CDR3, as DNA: TGTGCCAGCTCACCACCCAGCTCCTACAATGAGCAGTTCTTC.